A single sample is the source of the 17 T cell receptor beta chains below, sequenced in a study of blood T cells in healthy people across ages. Using a J-beta primer mix together with a sample-barcoded 5' primer, a second PCR was run for roughly 6 to 11 cycles. TCRdb re-called the 5' RACE reads through MiXCR, storing one row per CDR3 protein. The sample consists of around 1.1 million distinct CDR3 sequences, 35% to 45% of them appearing once. The sequenced material came from blood. Receptors were obtained from a man aged 18 to 35 in good health.

On this clonotype: This clone may be a read error of a much larger clone one base away. The chain joins TRBV7-2 to TRBJ2-7; 7 nucleotides agree with TRBD2. CDR1 is SGHTA, CDR2 FQGNSA, per germline. This CDR3 comprises 15 residues. Unmatched junction bases numbered 10, after V lost 5 bases and J lost 3 bases. In nucleotides, the CDR3 is TGTGCCAGCAGCCGTCGGACTGGCGGGGGCTACGAGCAGTACTTC. Amino acids: CASSRRTGGGYEQYF.

The chain combines TRBV6-6 with TRBJ2-5; the D gene is possibly TRBD2 (5 bases). Trimming cost V 11 bases and J 5 bases, with 21 bases left between them. From germline, CDR1 is MNHNY and CDR2 SVGAGI (reference sequence). The length of the CDR3 is 14 residues. The CDR3 DNA follows: TGTGCCGCGCGGCGAGCTCCCCGCGGGGAGACCCAGTACTTC. Translation gives CAARRAPRGETQYF.

CDR3 sequence reads: CASSPARSPPNEQFF. CDR3 in DNA: TGTGCCAGCAGCCCGGCCAGATCCCCGCCTAATGAGCAGTTCTTC. The chain carries TRBV13 and TRBJ2-1; the D is unclear. The CDR3 spans 15 residues. CDR1 is PRHDT and CDR2 is FYEKMQ in the germline V gene (reference sequence). V was clipped by 5 bases and J by 7 bases, with 18 bases between them.

The chain combines TRBV4-1 with TRBJ1-5; D call uncertain. This CDR3 is built from 14 residues. Germline lookup yields CDR1 MGHRA and CDR2 YSYEKL. Trimming removed 3 bases at V and 4 bases at J, with 10 bases between. Here the CDR3 DNA reads TGCGCCAGCAGCCACGCCGCGCGGAATCAGCCCCAGCATTTT. Translation: CASSHAARNQPQHF.

The chain employs TRBV7-2 and TRBJ2-5, with unresolved D. The CDR3 has 14 amino acids. V was clipped by 1 base and J by 2 bases, with 8 bases between them. From germline, CDR1 is SGHTA and CDR2 FQGNSA. The CDR3 DNA reads TGTGCCAGCAGCTTAGAATCACATCAAGAGACCCAGTACTTC. Amino acids: CASSLESHQETQYF.

The chain couples TRBV20-1 to TRBJ1-2, with D maybe TRBD1 (5 bases). Germline-derived CDR1 and CDR2 are DFQATT and SNEGSKA (reference sequence). Deletions cut 8 bases from V and 0 bases from J, with 13 bases between. The CDR3 sequence is 13 residues long. CDR3 bases: TGCAGTAGCCGGGACGTTGCTAACTATGGCTACACCTTC. This codes for CSSRDVANYGYTF.

This clonotype was seen a few times. The chain recombines TRBV7-2 with TRBJ1-1, with a tentative D call TRBD1 (5 bases). This CDR3 region has 13 residues. CDR1 and CDR2 from the germline V gene are SGHTA and FQGNSA. V lost 3 bases to trimming and J lost 6 bases, with 11 bases between them. CDR3 sequence (DNA): TGTGCCAGCAGCTTTGGCAGGGTCTCTGAAGCTTTCTTT. It specifies CASSFGRVSEAFF.

V gene TRBV13 combines with J gene TRBJ1-1; D possibly corresponds to TRBD1 (6 bases). V was cut by 4 bases and J by 1 base, with 16 bases left in between. CDR3 length equals 16 residues. CDR1 is PRHDT and CDR2 is FYEKMQ in the germline V gene (reference sequence). The CDR3 bases are TGTGCCAGCAGCTCGCGGGGGGGCGGAGGGAACACTGAAGCTTTCTTT. It yields the protein CASSSRGGGGNTEAFF.

This chain joins TRBV18 and TRBJ1-5; D is uncertain. V lost 2 bases and J 6 bases, leaving 5 bases between the germline ends. Per germline, CDR1 KGHSH and CDR2 LQKENI. The CDR3 consists of 12 residues. CDR3: CASSPSRQPQHF. The CDR3 region has the DNA TGTGCCAGCTCACCAAGTCGTCAGCCCCAGCATTTT.

The chain uses TRBV18 and TRBJ2-3, with D unclear. Trimming removed 1 base at V and 0 bases at J, with 5 bases between. Germline loops: CDR1 KGHSH, CDR2 LQKENI. The CDR3 runs 14 residues. CDR3 protein: CASSPQTSTDTQYF. The DNA of the CDR3 is TGTGCCAGCTCACCACAGACAAGCACAGATACGCAGTATTTT.

The table lists this clonotype with a few counts. The chain recombines TRBV4-3 with TRBJ2-2; 13 bases line up with TRBD2. V shed 4 bases and J 7 bases; nucleotides not matched to a gene: 3. This CDR3 comprises 15 residues. Germline CDR1 reads LGHNA; CDR2 reads YSLEER. CDR3 amino acids: CASSRGLAGIGELFF. CDR3 nucleotides: TGCGCCAGCAGCCGGGGACTAGCGGGGATCGGGGAGCTGTTTTTT.

This clonotype appeared many times. The V gene is TRBV6-5, the J gene TRBJ2-3, with D uncertain. From germline, CDR1 is MNHEY and CDR2 SVGAGI. This CDR3 has 12 amino acids. The V end was cut by 4 bases, the J end by 7 bases, with 9 bases between. CDR3 in amino acids: CASSSSTHTQYF. The CDR3 coding sequence is TGTGCCAGCAGTTCCTCCACGCATACGCAGTATTTT.

This clonotype was picked up one time. The chain has TRBV20-1 and TRBJ1-2; D is unresolved. This CDR3 has 13 residues. Trimming took off 2 bases at V and 7 bases at J, with 14 bases between the two ends. Germline CDR1 DFQATT, CDR2 SNEGSKA (reference sequence). Written as DNA, the CDR3 is TGCAGTGCTAGATCGGTCTTTGGGGTTGGCTACACCTTC. The encoded protein is CSARSVFGVGYTF.

This chain links TRBV5-6 with TRBJ2-5; D possibly uses TRBD1 or TRBD2 (5 bases each). The germline V gene encodes CDR1 SGHDT and CDR2 YYEEEE. The germline V and J ends were trimmed by 4 bases and 0 bases, with 19 bases remaining between them. The CDR3 is 17 amino acids. CDR3 in DNA: TGTGCCAGCAGCCAGAGGGACGCCCAGTTGTACCAAGAGACCCAGTACTTC. It is translated as CASSQRDAQLYQETQYF.

The chain links TRBV25-1 to TRBJ1-4; possibly TRBD1 for D (5 bases). The CDR3 length is 16 residues. Between the trimmed V and J ends, which lost 2 bases and 2 bases, there was a span of 12 bases. CDR1 MGHDK and CDR2 SYGVNS come from the germline V gene. This CDR3 reads CASSEINRRTNEKLFF. CDR3 DNA: TGTGCCAGCAGTGAAATTAACAGGCGGACTAATGAAAAACTGTTTTTT.

The chain links TRBV6-5 to TRBJ2-1; a possible D gene is TRBD1 (5 bases). Germline V gene lookup returns CDR1 MNHEY and CDR2 SVGAGI. The CDR3 length is 13 residues. Trimming stripped 7 bases from V and 3 bases from J, with 10 bases between. CDR3 bases: TGTGCCAGCAAGCCCAGGGACTACAATGAGCAGTTCTTC. Translating gives CASKPRDYNEQFF.

The chain carries TRBV10-3 and TRBJ2-1, with 8 bases identical to TRBD2. Losses at the gene ends were 5 bases for V and 2 bases for J; bases not matched to a gene: 2. The V gene's germline CDR1 is ENHRY and CDR2 SYGVKD. The CDR3 is 14 amino acids. CDR3 in amino acids: CAISFGGAYNEQFF. CDR3 bases: TGTGCCATCAGTTTCGGGGGGGCCTACAATGAGCAGTTCTTC.